This entry lists 28 T cell receptor beta chains sequenced from one sample in a study of cytomegalovirus exposure and HLA in healthy donors. Use of 60 Vbeta and 13 Jbeta primers characterized the PCR. Assay used: immunoSEQ multiplex PCR; TCRdb lists only in-frame clones, some missing. The table lists fewer than 200,000 clones, 80% to 85% of them singletons. The sequencing input was PBMCs. The source is a girl under 10 years old in good health and CMV-seropositive.

This clone was observed a single time. V and J are TRBV19 and TRBJ2-1, with TRBD1 identical over 8 bases. This CDR3 spans 14 amino acids. Germline-derived CDR1 and CDR2 are LNHDA and SQIVND (reference sequence). V lost 5 bases, J lost 6 bases, and 6 bases stayed unmatched. CDR3 sequence: CASSVTGGSNEQFF. For the CDR3, the DNA is TGTGCCAGTAGTGTTACAGGGGGTTCCAATGAGCAGTTCTTC.

The chain is built from TRBV5-1 and TRBJ1-2, with D tentatively TRBD1 (6 bases). From germline, CDR1 is SGHRS and CDR2 YFSETQ. Trimming took off 1 base at V and 6 bases at J, with 13 bases between the two ends. CDR3 size: 14 residues. The CDR3 is CASSLWQGFDGYTF. In DNA, the CDR3 is TGCGCCAGCAGCTTGTGGCAGGGGTTCGATGGCTACACCTTC.

V usage is TRBV4-2 and J usage is TRBJ1-3, with 7 bases identical to TRBD1. This CDR3 is built from 17 residues. The V segment lost 5 bases and the J segment 4 bases; nucleotides outside the gene matches: 14. Germline CDR1 reads LGHNA; CDR2 reads YNFKEQ. This CDR3 reads CASSSAGQFSPGNTIYF. The CDR3, as DNA: TGTGCCAGCAGCTCCGCGGGACAGTTTTCTCCAGGAAACACCATATATTTT.

This clone has just one count. The gene calls are TRBV4-1 and TRBJ2-6; TRBD2 matches at 9 bases. This CDR3 region has 21 residues. Looked up from germline, CDR1 is MGHRA and CDR2 is YSYEKL. V lost 0 bases, J lost 2 bases, and 14 bases stayed unmatched. This chain's CDR3 is CASSQEGRIAGVQAGANVLTF. In nucleotides, the CDR3 is TGCGCCAGCAGCCAAGAGGGCCGGATAGCGGGAGTGCAAGCTGGGGCCAACGTCCTGACTTTC.

J is TRBJ2-2 and V is TRBV5-1; D gene ambiguous. Trimming took off 7 bases at V and 1 base at J, with 8 bases between the two ends. This CDR3 region has 13 residues. The germline gives CDR1 SGHRS, CDR2 YFSETQ. DNA of the CDR3: TGCGCCAGCTTCCTAGGGAACACCGGGGAGCTGTTTTTT. This gives the protein CASFLGNTGELFF.

This sequence joins TRBV5-4 and TRBJ2-5, with 13 bases identical to TRBD2. The J segment lost 2 bases and the V segment lost 4 bases, leaving 11 bases of the junction unmatched. Germline V gene lookup returns CDR1 SGHNT and CDR2 YYREEE (reference sequence). The CDR3 is made up of 18 amino acids. The CDR3 protein is CASSPGGRGLAGQETQYF. In DNA, the CDR3 is TGTGCCAGCAGCCCCGGGGGCCGGGGACTAGCGGGACAAGAGACCCAGTACTTC.

This chain links TRBV30 with TRBJ1-2, with 7 bases aligning to TRBD1. The CDR3 contains 14 residues. Losses at the gene ends were 4 bases for V and 6 bases for J; bases not matched to a gene: 11. Germline V gene lookup returns CDR1 GTSNPN and CDR2 SVGIG (reference sequence). CDR3 DNA: TGTGCCTGGATCACGGACAGGAGAGGCGATGGCTACACCTTC. Residues: CAWITDRRGDGYTF.

This chain uses TRBV30 with TRBJ1-4, with D perhaps matching TRBD1 (5 bases). Between the trimmed V and J ends, which lost 2 bases and 7 bases, there was a span of 17 bases. CDR3 length equals 15 residues. CDR1 is GTSNPN, CDR2 SVGIG, per germline (reference sequence). This CDR3 is CAWSIPGGGGEKLFF. The DNA of the CDR3 is TGTGCCTGGAGTATCCCCGGGGGAGGTGGTGAAAAACTGTTTTTT.

The genes are TRBV19 and TRBJ1-2; 9 positions agree with TRBD1. Germline CDR1 LNHDA, CDR2 SQIVND (reference sequence). This CDR3 is 15 amino acids long. Trimming at V came to 4 bases and at J to 5 bases, leaving 8 bases not matched to a gene. The CDR3: CASSTGQGQGYGYTF. The CDR3 region has the DNA TGTGCCAGTAGTACCGGACAGGGGCAAGGGTATGGCTACACCTTC.

The J gene is TRBJ2-6, the V gene TRBV7-2; 8 bases are shared with TRBD2. CDR3 length: 19 amino acids. Germline V gene lookup returns CDR1 SGHTA and CDR2 FQGNSA. V trimming: 2 bases; J trimming: 2 bases; junction bases outside the gene matches: 11. The CDR3 DNA is TGTGCCAGCAGCTTAAGAGGGTACGGGAGGGGACCTGGGGCCAACGTCCTGACTTTC. Translating it yields CASSLRGYGRGPGANVLTF. The variable domain in full, completed from reference TRBV7-2 and TRBJ2-6, reads GAGVSQSPSNKVTEKGKDVELRCDPISGHTALYWYRQSLGQGLEFLIYFQGNSAPDKSGLPSDRFSAERTGGSVSTLTIQRTQQEDSAVYLCASSLRGYGRGPGANVLTFGAGSRLTVL.

In its sample, this clone was seen a few times. This chain connects TRBV6-1 to TRBJ1-4; 10 nucleotides line up with TRBD1. Per the germline V gene, CDR1 is MNHNS and CDR2 is SASEGT. V trimming: 6 bases; J trimming: 2 bases; junction bases outside the gene matches: 3. This CDR3 comprises 15 residues. Here the CDR3 reads CASRDRGWTNEKLFF. The CDR3 DNA reads as TGTGCCAGCAGGGACAGGGGGTGGACTAATGAAAAACTGTTTTTT.

This chain connects TRBV11-3 to TRBJ2-5; D perhaps matches TRBD2 (6 bases). Germline V lookup: CDR1 SGHNT, CDR2 YENEEA. V lost 3 bases to trimming and J lost 4 bases, with 9 bases between them. There are 13 residues in the CDR3. The CDR3, as DNA: TGTGCCAGCAGCTTGGATAGCGGAGAGACCCAGTACTTC. Its protein product is CASSLDSGETQYF.

V and J are TRBV18 and TRBJ1-1, with D possibly TRBD1 on 6 matching bases. The CDR3 consists of 15 residues. Germline V gives CDR1 KGHSH, CDR2 LQKENI. V lost 7 bases to trimming and J lost 3 bases, with 18 bases between them. DNA of the CDR3: TGTGCCAGCTTACCTCCGGACAGCCAATACACTGAAGCTTTCTTT. Translating gives CASLPPDSQYTEAFF.

The J gene is TRBJ1-1, the V gene TRBV4-1; 7 bases align to TRBD1. The CDR3 spans 18 residues. The germline V gene encodes CDR1 MGHRA and CDR2 YSYEKL. V dropped 4 bases and J dropped 1; count of bases not matched to a gene: 15. CDR3 sequence reads: CASSPELGLGQSNTEAFF. Here the CDR3 DNA reads TGCGCCAGCAGCCCTGAACTTGGTCTGGGACAGTCGAACACTGAAGCTTTCTTT.

This sequence joins TRBV7-9 and TRBJ2-1; 8 bases align to TRBD2. The CDR3 spans 15 residues. Losses at the gene ends were 1 base for V and 5 bases for J; bases not matched to a gene: 4. Germline-derived CDR1 and CDR2 are SEHNR and FQNEAQ (reference sequence). The CDR3 DNA follows: TGTGCCAGCAGCTTAGTCACGGGAGGGCACAATGAGCAGTTCTTC. This translates into CASSLVTGGHNEQFF.

This rearrangement joins TRBV5-4 to TRBJ1-2; TRBD1 aligns across 7 bases. This CDR3 has 14 residues. Germline V gives CDR1 SGHNT, CDR2 YYREEE (reference sequence). V dropped 5 bases and J dropped 2; count of bases not matched to a gene: 6. For the CDR3, the DNA is TGTGCCAGCAGTTTACAGACAGGGAACTATGGCTACACCTTC. Its protein is CASSLQTGNYGYTF.

The table lists this clone with a count of one. The V and J genes are TRBV5-1 and TRBJ2-5; unclear D gene. CDR1 SGHRS and CDR2 YFSETQ come from the germline V gene. CDR3 length: 16 residues. V lost 2 bases to trimming and J lost 4 bases, with 18 bases between them. CDR3 nucleotide sequence: TGCGCCAGCAGCTTCAACTCTCGCGGTTTTGGAGAGACCCAGTACTTC. Translation gives CASSFNSRGFGETQYF.

A word on this clone: Other DNA sequences in this specimen translate into the identical CDR3. The CDR3, as DNA: TGTGCCAGCAGTTACTCGAGGGGGAATGAGCAGTTCTTC. Translating gives CASSYSRGNEQFF. This chain joins TRBV6-5 and TRBJ2-1; tentatively, D is TRBD1 (6 bases). The CDR3 consists of 13 residues. Germline CDR1 and CDR2: MNHEY and SVGAGI. Trimming removed 0 bases from V and 7 bases from J, with 7 bases in between.

The chain joins TRBV11-2 to TRBJ2-5, with D perhaps TRBD2 (5 bases). The CDR3 sequence is 14 residues long. The V gene lost 1 base and the J gene lost 5 bases, with 11 bases spanning the gap. Per the germline V gene, CDR1 is SGHAT and CDR2 is FQNNGV. The CDR3 spells CASSLVARGETQYF. The CDR3 DNA is TGTGCCAGCAGCTTAGTAGCCCGAGGGGAGACCCAGTACTTC.

This clone was counted only a few times. Written as DNA, the CDR3 is TGTGCCAGTAGTATAGGAACAGGGGGCTATCAGCCCCAGCATTTT. Encoded protein: CASSIGTGGYQPQHF. The V gene is TRBV19, the J gene TRBJ1-5, with 9 positions matching TRBD1. This CDR3 region has 15 residues. Germline CDR1 and CDR2: LNHDA and SQIVND (reference sequence). The J segment lost 5 bases and the V segment lost 1 base, leaving 3 bases of the junction unmatched.

V usage is TRBV2 and J usage is TRBJ1-1, with D maybe TRBD1 (6 bases). Germline CDR1 reads SNHLY; CDR2 reads FYNNEI. The germline V and J ends were trimmed by 2 bases and 10 bases, with 17 bases remaining between them. The CDR3 is 14 residues long. CDR3 sequence: CASSERTTGGRAFF. For the CDR3, the DNA is TGTGCCAGCAGTGAAAGGACGACGGGGGGCAGAGCTTTCTTT. The complete variable domain, with remaining parts taken from reference TRBV2 and TRBJ1-1, reads EPEVTQTPSHQVTQMGQEVILRCVPISNHLYFYWYRQILGQKVEFLVSFYNNEISEKSEIFDDQFSVERPDGSNFTLKIRSTKLEDSAMYFCASSERTTGGRAFFGQGTRLTVV.

The V and J genes are TRBV5-1 and TRBJ2-2; D gene uncertain. This CDR3 has 13 residues. The V and J ends lost 1 base and 7 bases respectively, with 8 bases between them. CDR1 SGHRS and CDR2 YFSETQ come from the germline V gene. This CDR3 is CASSLKSVGELFF. CDR3 nucleotides: TGCGCCAGCAGCTTGAAGAGTGTCGGGGAGCTGTTTTTT. Full variable domain (outside the CDR3, taken from reference TRBV5-1 and TRBJ2-2): KAGVTQTPRYLIKTRGQQVTLSCSPISGHRSVSWYQQTPGQGLQFLFEYFSETQRNKGNFPGRFSGRQFSNSRSEMNVSTLELGDSALYLCASSLKSVGELFFGEGSRLTVL.

The rearrangement links TRBV19 to TRBJ1-5, with D perhaps TRBD1 (5 bases). Germline CDR1 reads LNHDA; CDR2 reads SQIVND (reference sequence). V was pared by 3 bases and J by 6 bases, with 15 bases between. The CDR3 spans 15 residues. The CDR3 loop reads CASSMLRRGSQPQHF. Here the CDR3 DNA reads TGTGCCAGTAGTATGTTGAGAAGGGGTAGTCAGCCCCAGCATTTT. Drawing the rest from reference TRBV19 and TRBJ1-5, the complete variable domain is DGGITQSPKYLFRKEGQNVTLSCEQNLNHDAMYWYRQDPGQGLRLIYYSQIVNDFQKGDIAEGYSVSREKKESFPLTVTSAQKNPTAFYLCASSMLRRGSQPQHFGDGTRLSIL.

The rearrangement links TRBV10-3 to TRBJ2-5; TRBD2 aligns across 12 bases. Germline-derived CDR1 and CDR2 are ENHRY and SYGVKD. V was pared by 11 bases and J by 3 bases, with 7 bases of the junction left unmatched. The CDR3 length is 14 residues. CDR3 amino acids: CASSGRADEETQYF. In DNA, the CDR3 is TGTGCCTCTAGCGGGAGGGCCGACGAAGAGACCCAGTACTTC.

The chain recombines TRBV25-1 with TRBJ2-2, with 8 bases aligning to TRBD1. CDR3 size: 14 residues. CDR1 and CDR2 from the germline V gene are MGHDK and SYGVNS. V dropped 3 bases and J dropped 3; count of bases not matched to a gene: 0. The DNA for the CDR3 is TGTGCCAGCAGTGAGGACAGGGACACCGGGGAGCTGTTTTTT. Protein: CASSEDRDTGELFF.

CDR3 loop: CAWSVRTGASTDTQYF. The CDR3 region has the DNA TGTGCCTGGAGTGTACGCACAGGAGCTAGCACAGATACGCAGTATTTT. The J gene is TRBJ2-3, the V gene TRBV30; maybe TRBD1 (5 bases). The CDR3 length is 16 residues. Trimming removed 0 bases at V and 0 bases at J, with 13 bases between. Germline V gives CDR1 GTSNPN, CDR2 SVGIG (reference sequence).

In this sample, this clone turned up once. In DNA form, the CDR3 reads TGTGCCAGCAGTCAGCGGACAGGCGGGATCTATGGCTACACCTTC. Translated: CASSQRTGGIYGYTF. The J gene is TRBJ1-2, the V gene TRBV2; 7 bases line up with TRBD1. Unmatched junction bases numbered 10, after V lost 5 bases and J lost 4 bases. The CDR3 contains 15 residues. Per germline, CDR1 SNHLY and CDR2 FYNNEI.

This clone was recorded once. The chain has TRBV4-1 and TRBJ2-3; D perhaps matches TRBD1 (5 bases). V lost 2 bases to trimming and J lost 2 bases, with 17 bases between them. This CDR3 contains 17 residues. From germline, CDR1 is MGHRA and CDR2 YSYEKL. CDR3 residues: CASSQPDRPTFTDTQYF. For the CDR3, the DNA is TGCGCCAGCAGCCAACCTGACAGACCGACTTTCACAGATACGCAGTATTTT.